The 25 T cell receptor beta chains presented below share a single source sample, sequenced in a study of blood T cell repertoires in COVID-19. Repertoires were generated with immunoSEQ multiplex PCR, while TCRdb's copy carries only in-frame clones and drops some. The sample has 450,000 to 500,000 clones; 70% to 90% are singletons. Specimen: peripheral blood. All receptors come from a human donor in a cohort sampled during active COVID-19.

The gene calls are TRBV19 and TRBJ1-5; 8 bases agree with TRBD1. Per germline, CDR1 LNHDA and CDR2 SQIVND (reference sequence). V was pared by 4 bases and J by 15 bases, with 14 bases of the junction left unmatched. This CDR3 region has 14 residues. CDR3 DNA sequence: TGTGCCAGTAGTAGTAGCAGGGGGCCCGTTGCGAGGCATTTT. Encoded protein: CASSSSRGPVARHF.

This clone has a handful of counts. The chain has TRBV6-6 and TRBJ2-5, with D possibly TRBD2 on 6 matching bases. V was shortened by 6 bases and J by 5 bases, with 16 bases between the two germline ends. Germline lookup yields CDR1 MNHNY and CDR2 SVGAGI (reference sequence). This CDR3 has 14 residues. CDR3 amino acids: CASSQGFAGETQYF. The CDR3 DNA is TGTGCCAGCAGCCAGGGTTTCGCGGGGGAGACCCAGTACTTC.

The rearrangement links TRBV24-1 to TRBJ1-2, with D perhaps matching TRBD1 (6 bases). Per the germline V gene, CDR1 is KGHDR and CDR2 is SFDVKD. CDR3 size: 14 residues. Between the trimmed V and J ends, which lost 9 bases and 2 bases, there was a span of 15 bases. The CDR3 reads CATVAVGTNYGYTF. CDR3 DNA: TGTGCCACCGTAGCCGTCGGGACAAACTATGGCTACACCTTC.

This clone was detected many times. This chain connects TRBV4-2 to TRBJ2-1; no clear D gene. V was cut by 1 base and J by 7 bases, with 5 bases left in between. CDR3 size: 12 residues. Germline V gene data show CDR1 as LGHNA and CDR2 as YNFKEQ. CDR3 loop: CASSQGVNEQFF. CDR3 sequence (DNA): TGTGCCAGCAGCCAAGGCGTAAATGAGCAGTTCTTC.

CDR3 coding DNA: TGTGCCAGCAGCTTAGGGACAGGGACCCAGCCCCAGCATTTT. Translating gives CASSLGTGTQPQHF. The chain uses TRBV11-2 and TRBJ1-5, with TRBD1 matching 8 bases. The V gene end was trimmed by 1 base and the J gene end by 7 bases; junction bases not matched to a gene: 3. The CDR3 length is 14 residues. Germline CDR1 reads SGHAT; CDR2 reads FQNNGV.

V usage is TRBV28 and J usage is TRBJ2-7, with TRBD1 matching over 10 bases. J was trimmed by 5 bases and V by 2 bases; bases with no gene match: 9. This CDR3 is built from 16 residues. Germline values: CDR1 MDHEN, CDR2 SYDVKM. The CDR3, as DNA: TGTGCCAGCAGTTTACCCCGGGACAGGGGATACAACGAGCAGTACTTC. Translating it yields CASSLPRDRGYNEQYF.

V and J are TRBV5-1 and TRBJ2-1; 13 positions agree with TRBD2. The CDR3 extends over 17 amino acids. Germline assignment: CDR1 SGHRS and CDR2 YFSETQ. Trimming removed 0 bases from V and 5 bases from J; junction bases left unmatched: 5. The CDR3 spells CASSLVGGTSGDNEQFF. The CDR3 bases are TGCGCCAGCAGCTTGGTCGGGGGGACTAGCGGGGACAATGAGCAGTTCTTC. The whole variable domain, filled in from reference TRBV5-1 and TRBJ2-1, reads KAGVTQTPRYLIKTRGQQVTLSCSPISGHRSVSWYQQTPGQGLQFLFEYFSETQRNKGNFPGRFSGRQFSNSRSEMNVSTLELGDSALYLCASSLVGGTSGDNEQFFGPGTRLTVL.

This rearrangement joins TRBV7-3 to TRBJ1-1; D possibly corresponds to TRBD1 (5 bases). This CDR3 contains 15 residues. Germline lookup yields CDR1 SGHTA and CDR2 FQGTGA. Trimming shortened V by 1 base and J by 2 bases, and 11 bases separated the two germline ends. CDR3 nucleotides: TGTGCCAGCAGCTTAATGGCAGGGTCAAACACTGAAGCTTTCTTT. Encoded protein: CASSLMAGSNTEAFF.

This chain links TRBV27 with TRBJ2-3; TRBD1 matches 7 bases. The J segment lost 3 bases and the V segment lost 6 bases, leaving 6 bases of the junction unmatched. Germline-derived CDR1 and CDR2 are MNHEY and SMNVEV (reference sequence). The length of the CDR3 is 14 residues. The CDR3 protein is CASSDLQGTDTQYF. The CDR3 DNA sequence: TGTGCCAGCAGCGACCTACAGGGGACAGATACGCAGTATTTT.

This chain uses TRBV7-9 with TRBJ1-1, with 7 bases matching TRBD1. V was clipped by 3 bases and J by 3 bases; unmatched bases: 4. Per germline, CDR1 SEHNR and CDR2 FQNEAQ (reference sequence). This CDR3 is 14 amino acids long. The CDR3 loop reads CASSLRGQYTEAFF. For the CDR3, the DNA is TGTGCCAGCAGCTTGCGGGGACAGTACACTGAAGCTTTCTTT.

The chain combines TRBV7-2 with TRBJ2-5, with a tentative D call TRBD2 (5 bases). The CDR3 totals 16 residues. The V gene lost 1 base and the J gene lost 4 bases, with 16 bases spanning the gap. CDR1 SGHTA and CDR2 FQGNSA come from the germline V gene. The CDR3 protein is CASSLDLLRVRETQYF. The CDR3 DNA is TGTGCCAGCAGCTTAGATTTGTTGAGGGTGAGAGAGACCCAGTACTTC.

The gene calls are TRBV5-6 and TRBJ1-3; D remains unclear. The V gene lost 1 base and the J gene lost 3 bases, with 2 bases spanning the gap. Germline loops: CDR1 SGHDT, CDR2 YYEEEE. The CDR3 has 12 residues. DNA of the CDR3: TGTGCCAGCAGCTTGCGTGGAAACACCATATATTTT. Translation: CASSLRGNTIYF.

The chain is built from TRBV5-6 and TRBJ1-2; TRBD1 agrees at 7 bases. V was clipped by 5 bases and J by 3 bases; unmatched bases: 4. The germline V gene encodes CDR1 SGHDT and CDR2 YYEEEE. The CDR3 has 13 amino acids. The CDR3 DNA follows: TGTGCCAGCAGATTACAGGGGTACTATGGCTACACCTTC. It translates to CASRLQGYYGYTF.

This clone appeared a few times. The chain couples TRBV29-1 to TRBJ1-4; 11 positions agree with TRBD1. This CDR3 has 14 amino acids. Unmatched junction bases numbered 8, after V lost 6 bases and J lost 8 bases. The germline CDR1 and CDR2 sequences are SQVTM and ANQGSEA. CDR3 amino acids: CSVSPGTGGEKLFF. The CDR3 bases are TGCAGCGTCTCCCCCGGGACAGGGGGAGAAAAACTGTTTTTT.

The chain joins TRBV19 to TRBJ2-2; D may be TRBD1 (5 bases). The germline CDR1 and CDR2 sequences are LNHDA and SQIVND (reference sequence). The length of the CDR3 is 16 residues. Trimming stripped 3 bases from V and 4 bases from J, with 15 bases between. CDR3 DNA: TGTGCCAGTAGTATCTTGGCAGGGTACGGCACCGGGGAGCTGTTTTTT. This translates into CASSILAGYGTGELFF.

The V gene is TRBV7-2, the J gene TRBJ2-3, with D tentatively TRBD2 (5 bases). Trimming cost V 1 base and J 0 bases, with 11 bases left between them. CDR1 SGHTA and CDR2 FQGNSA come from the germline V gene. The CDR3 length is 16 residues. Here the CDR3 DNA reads TGTGCCAGCAGCTTAGTGCCGGGAACTAGCACAGATACGCAGTATTTT. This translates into CASSLVPGTSTDTQYF.

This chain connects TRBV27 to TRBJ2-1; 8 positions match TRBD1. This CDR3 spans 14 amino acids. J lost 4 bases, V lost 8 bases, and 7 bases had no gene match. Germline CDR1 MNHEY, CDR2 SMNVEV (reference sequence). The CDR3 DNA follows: TGTGCCAGCGGCCAGGGGGCGACGTACAATGAGCAGTTCTTC. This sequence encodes CASGQGATYNEQFF.

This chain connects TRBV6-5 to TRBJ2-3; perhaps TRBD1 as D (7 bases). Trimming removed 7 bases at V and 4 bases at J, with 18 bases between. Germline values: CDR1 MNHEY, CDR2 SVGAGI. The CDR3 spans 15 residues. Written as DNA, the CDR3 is TGTGCCAGCAATACAGGGGAGGTTGGCTCAGATACGCAGTATTTT. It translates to CASNTGEVGSDTQYF.

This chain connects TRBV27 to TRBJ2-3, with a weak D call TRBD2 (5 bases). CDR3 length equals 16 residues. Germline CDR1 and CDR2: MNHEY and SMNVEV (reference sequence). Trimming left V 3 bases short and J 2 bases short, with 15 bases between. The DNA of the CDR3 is TGTGCCAGCAGTTTGAGTAGCCGGAGGCTCACAGATACGCAGTATTTT. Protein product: CASSLSSRRLTDTQYF.

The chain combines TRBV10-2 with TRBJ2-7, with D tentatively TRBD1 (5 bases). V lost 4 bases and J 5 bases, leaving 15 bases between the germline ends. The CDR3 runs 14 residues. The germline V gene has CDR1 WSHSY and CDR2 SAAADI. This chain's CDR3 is CASSVGQGVDEQYF. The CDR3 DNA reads TGCGCCAGCAGTGTAGGTCAGGGTGTGGACGAGCAGTACTTC.

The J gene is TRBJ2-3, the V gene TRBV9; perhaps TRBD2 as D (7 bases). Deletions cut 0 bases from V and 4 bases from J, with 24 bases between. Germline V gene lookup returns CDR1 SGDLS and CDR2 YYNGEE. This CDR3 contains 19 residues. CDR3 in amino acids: CASSVALLRGAGESDTQYF. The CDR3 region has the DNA TGTGCCAGCAGCGTAGCTCTCCTGAGGGGGGCGGGAGAGTCAGATACGCAGTATTTT.

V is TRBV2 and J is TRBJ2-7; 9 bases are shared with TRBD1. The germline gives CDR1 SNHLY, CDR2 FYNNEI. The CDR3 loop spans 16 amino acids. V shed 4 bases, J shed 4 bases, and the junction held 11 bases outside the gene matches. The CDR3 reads CASSGLLGQGYYEQYF. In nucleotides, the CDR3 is TGTGCCAGCAGTGGTCTACTGGGACAGGGCTATTACGAGCAGTACTTC. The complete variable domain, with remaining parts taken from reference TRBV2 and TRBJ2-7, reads EPEVTQTPSHQVTQMGQEVILRCVPISNHLYFYWYRQILGQKVEFLVSFYNNEISEKSEIFDDQFSVERPDGSNFTLKIRSTKLEDSAMYFCASSGLLGQGYYEQYFGPGTRLTVT.

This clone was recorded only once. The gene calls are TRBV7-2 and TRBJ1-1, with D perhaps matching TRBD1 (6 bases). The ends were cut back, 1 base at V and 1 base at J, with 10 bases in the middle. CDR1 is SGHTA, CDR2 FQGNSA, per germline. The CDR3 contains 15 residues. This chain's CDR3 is CASSLGDRQNTEAFF. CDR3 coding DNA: TGTGCCAGCAGCTTAGGCGACAGGCAGAACACTGAAGCTTTCTTT.

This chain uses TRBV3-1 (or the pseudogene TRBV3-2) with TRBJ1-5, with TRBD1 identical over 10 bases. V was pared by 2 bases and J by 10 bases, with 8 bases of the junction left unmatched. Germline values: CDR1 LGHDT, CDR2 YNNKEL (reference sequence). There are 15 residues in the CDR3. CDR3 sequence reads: CASSQPDRGDYPQHF. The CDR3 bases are TGTGCCAGCAGCCAACCGGACAGGGGGGACTACCCCCAGCATTTT.

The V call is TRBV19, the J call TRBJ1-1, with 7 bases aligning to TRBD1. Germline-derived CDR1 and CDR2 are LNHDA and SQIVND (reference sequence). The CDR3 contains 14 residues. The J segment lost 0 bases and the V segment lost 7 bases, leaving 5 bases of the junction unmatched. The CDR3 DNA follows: TGTGCCAGTAAAACAGGGGCGATGAACACTGAAGCTTTCTTT. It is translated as CASKTGAMNTEAFF.